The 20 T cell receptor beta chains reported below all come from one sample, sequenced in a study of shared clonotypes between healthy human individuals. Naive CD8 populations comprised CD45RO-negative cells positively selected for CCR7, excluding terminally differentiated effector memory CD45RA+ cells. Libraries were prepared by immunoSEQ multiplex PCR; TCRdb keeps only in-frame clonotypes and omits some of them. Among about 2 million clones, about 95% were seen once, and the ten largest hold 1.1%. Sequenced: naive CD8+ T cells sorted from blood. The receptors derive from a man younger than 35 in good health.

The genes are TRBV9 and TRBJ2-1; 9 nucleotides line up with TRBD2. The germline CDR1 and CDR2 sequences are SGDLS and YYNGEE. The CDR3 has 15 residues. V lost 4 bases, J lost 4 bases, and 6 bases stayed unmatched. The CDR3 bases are TGTGCCAGCAGCTCTAGCGGGACTCCTTACAATGAGCAGTTCTTC. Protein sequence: CASSSSGTPYNEQFF. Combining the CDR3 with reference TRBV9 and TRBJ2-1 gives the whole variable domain DSGVTQTPKHLITATGQRVTLRCSPRSGDLSVYWYQQSLDQGLQFLIQYYNGEERAKGNILERFSAQQFPDLHSELNLSSLELGDSALYFCASSSSGTPYNEQFFGPGTRLTVL.

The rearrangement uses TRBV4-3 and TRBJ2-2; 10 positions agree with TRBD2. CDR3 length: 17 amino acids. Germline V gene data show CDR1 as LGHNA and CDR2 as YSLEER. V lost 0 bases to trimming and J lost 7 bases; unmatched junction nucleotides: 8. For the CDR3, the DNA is TGCGCCAGCAGCCAAGATGGGCTAGCGGGAGTTAGCGGGGAGCTGTTTTTT. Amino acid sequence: CASSQDGLAGVSGELFF.

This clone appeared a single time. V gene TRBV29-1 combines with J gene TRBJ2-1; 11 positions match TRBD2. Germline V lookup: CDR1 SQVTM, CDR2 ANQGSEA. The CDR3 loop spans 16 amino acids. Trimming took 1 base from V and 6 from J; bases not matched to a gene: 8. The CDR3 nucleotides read TGCAGCGTTGAAGTCGTTTCTAGCGGGAGGTTCAATGAGCAGTTCTTC. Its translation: CSVEVVSSGRFNEQFF.

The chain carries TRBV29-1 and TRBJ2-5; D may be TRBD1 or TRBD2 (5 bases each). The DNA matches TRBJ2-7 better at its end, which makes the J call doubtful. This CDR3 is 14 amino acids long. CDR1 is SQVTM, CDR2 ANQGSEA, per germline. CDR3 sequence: CSVEDSGSSYEQYF. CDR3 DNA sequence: TGCAGCGTTGAAGACTCAGGGAGCTCCTACGAGCAGTACTTC.

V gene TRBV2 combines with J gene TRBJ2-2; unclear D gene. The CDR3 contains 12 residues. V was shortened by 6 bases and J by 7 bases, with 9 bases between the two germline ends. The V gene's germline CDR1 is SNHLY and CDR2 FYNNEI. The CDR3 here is CASSSWGGELFF. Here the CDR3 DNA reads TGTGCCAGCAGCTCTTGGGGCGGGGAGCTGTTTTTT.

The CDR3 DNA reads TGTGCCAGCAGTTTAGGGGTGACAGGGATTCACACTGAAGCTTTCTTT. Its protein product is CASSLGVTGIHTEAFF. The chain uses TRBV27 and TRBJ1-1; 7 bases are shared with TRBD1. J gave up 3 bases and V 2 bases, and 9 bases lay outside the gene matches. The CDR3 length is 16 residues. Germline V gene lookup returns CDR1 MNHEY and CDR2 SMNVEV (reference sequence).

The CDR3 nucleotides read TGTGCCAGCAGCTTGGCGGGAACGCTTTCGGGCGAGCAGTACTTC. Its protein is CASSLAGTLSGEQYF. This chain joins TRBV7-9 and TRBJ2-7; maybe TRBD2 (6 bases). This CDR3 is built from 15 residues. Germline loops: CDR1 SEHNR, CDR2 FQNEAQ (reference sequence). V gave up 3 bases and J gave up 6 bases, with 18 bases separating them.

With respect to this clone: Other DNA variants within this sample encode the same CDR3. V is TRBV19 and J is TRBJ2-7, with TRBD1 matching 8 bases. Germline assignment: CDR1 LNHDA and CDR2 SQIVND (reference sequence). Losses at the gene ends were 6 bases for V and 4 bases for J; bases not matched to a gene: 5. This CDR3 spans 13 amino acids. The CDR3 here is CASSSGGLYEQYF. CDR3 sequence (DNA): TGTGCCAGTAGCTCAGGGGGCTTATACGAGCAGTACTTC.

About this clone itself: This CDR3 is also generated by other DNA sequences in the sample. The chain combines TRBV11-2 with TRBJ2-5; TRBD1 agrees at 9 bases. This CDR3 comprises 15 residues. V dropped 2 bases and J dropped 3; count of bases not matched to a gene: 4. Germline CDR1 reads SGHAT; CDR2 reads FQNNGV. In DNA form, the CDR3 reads TGTGCCAGCAGCTTATGGGGACAGGGCGAAGAGACCCAGTACTTC. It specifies CASSLWGQGEETQYF. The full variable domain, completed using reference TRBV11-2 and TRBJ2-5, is EAGVAQSPRYKIIEKRQSVAFWCNPISGHATLYWYQQILGQGPKLLIQFQNNGVVDDSQLPKDRFSAERLKGVDSTLKIQPAKLEDSAVYLCASSLWGQGEETQYFGPGTRLLVL.

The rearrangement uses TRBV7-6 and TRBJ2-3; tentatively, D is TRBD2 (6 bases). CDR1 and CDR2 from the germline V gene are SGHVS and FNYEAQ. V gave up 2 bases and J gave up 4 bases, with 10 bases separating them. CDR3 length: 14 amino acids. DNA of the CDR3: TGTGCCAGCAGCTTATCGGGGGAGGCAGATACGCAGTATTTT. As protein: CASSLSGEADTQYF.

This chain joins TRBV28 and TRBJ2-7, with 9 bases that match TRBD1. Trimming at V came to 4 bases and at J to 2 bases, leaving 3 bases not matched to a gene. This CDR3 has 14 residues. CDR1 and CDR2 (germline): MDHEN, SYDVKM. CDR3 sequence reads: CASSYRGQTYEQYF. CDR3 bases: TGTGCCAGCAGTTACAGGGGGCAAACCTACGAGCAGTACTTC.

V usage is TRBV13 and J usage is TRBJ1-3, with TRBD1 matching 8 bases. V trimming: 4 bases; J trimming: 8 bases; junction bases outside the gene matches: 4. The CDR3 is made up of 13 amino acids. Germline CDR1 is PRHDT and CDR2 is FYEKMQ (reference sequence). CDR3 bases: TGTGCCAGCAGCTCAGACAGGGGATACACCATATATTTT. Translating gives CASSSDRGYTIYF.

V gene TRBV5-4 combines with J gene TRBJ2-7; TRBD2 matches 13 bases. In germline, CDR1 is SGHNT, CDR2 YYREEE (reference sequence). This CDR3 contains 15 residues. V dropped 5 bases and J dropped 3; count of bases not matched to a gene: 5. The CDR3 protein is CASRTGTSGVYEQYF. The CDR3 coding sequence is TGTGCCAGCAGGACCGGGACTAGCGGGGTCTACGAGCAGTACTTC.

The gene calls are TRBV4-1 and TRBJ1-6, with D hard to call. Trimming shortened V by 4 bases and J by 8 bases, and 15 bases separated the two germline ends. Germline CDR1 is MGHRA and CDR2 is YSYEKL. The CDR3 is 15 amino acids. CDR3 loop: CASSLTPGVYSPLHF. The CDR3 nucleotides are TGCGCCAGCAGCCTTACGCCCGGAGTTTATTCACCCCTCCACTTT.

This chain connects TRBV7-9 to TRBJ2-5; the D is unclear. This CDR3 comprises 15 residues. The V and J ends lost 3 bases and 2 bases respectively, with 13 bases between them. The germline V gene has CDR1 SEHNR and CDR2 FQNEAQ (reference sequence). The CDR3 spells CASSLVGYSQETQYF. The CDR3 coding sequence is TGTGCCAGCAGCTTGGTTGGCTACTCTCAAGAGACCCAGTACTTC.

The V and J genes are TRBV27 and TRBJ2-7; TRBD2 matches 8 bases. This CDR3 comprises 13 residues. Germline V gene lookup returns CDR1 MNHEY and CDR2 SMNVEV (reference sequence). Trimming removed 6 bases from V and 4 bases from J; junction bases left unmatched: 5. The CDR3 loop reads CASSHAGGYEQYF. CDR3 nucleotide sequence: TGTGCCAGCAGCCATGCGGGAGGATACGAGCAGTACTTC.

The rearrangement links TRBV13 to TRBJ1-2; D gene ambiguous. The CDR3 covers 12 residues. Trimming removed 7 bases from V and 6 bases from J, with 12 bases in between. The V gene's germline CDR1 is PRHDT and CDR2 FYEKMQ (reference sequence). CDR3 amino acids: CASTIYGDGYTF. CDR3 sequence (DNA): TGTGCCAGCACAATATATGGGGATGGCTACACCTTC.

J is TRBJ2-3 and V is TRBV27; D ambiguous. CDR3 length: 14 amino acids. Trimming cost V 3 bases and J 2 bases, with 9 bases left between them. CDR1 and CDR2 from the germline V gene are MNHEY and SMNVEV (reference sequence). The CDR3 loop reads CASSFYADTDTQYF. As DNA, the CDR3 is TGTGCCAGCAGTTTTTACGCAGACACAGATACGCAGTATTTT.

The CDR3 DNA reads TGTGCCAGCAGCGCGCTAGGGACAGCATTAACAGATACGCAGTATTTT. It yields the protein CASSALGTALTDTQYF. The chain recombines TRBV2 with TRBJ2-3; 7 bases are a match to TRBD1. This CDR3 is built from 16 residues. Germline V gene lookup returns CDR1 SNHLY and CDR2 FYNNEI. Unmatched junction bases numbered 12, after V lost 6 bases and J lost 3 bases. Using reference TRBV2 and TRBJ2-3 for the parts outside the CDR3, the full variable domain is EPEVTQTPSHQVTQMGQEVILRCVPISNHLYFYWYRQILGQKVEFLVSFYNNEISEKSEIFDDQFSVERPDGSNFTLKIRSTKLEDSAMYFCASSALGTALTDTQYFGPGTRLTVL.

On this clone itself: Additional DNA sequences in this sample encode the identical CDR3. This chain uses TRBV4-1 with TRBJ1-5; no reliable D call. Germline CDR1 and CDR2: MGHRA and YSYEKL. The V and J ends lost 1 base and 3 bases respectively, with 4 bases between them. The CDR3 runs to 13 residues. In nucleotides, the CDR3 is TGCGCCAGCAGCCAAGGGGCCAATCAGCCCCAGCATTTT. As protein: CASSQGANQPQHF.